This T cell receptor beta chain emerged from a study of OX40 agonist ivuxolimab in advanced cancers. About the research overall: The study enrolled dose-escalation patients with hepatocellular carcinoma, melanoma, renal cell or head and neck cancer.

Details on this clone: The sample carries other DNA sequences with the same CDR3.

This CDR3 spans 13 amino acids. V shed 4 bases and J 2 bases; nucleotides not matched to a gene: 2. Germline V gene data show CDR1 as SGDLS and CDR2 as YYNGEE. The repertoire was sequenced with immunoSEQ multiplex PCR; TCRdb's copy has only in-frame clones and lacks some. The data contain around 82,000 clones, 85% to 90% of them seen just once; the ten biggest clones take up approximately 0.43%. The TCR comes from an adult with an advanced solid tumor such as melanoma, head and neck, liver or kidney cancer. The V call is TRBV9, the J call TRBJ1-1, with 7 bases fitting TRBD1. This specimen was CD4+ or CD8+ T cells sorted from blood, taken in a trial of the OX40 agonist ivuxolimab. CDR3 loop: CASSPGGNTEAFF. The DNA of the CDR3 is TGTGCCAGCAGCCCAGGGGGTAACACTGAAGCTTTCTTT.